One sample yielded the 17 T cell receptor beta chains listed below, sequenced in a study of Tregs in tolerant kidney transplant recipients. Libraries were prepared by immunoSEQ multiplex PCR; TCRdb keeps only in-frame clonotypes and omits some of them. The table lists 30,000 or so clones. The sequenced sample was CD8+ T cells from blood, obtained before the transplant. The receptor source for this set is a human donor who received a combined kidney and bone marrow transplant.

On this clone: The CDR3 end is not reached by the read, which stops 3 residues before it; the germline J gene fills it in. The rearrangement uses TRBV5-6 and TRBJ2-1; D possibly corresponds to TRBD2 (7 bases). From germline, CDR1 is SGHDT and CDR2 YYEEEE. This CDR3 comprises 13 residues. Trimming cost V 2 bases and J 9 bases, with 12 bases left between them. Here the CDR3 reads CASSLGGAGEQFF. CDR3 DNA (partial): TGTGCCAGCAGCTTAGGGGGGGCAGGTGAG.

Points on this clone: The read is 3 residues too short to cover the CDR3 end, so that end is filled in from the germline J gene. The gene calls are TRBV7-6 and TRBJ2-3, with D possibly being TRBD1 (6 bases). The CDR3 loop spans 14 amino acids. V lost 5 bases, J lost 1 base, and 10 bases lay in between. Germline assignment: CDR1 SGHVS and CDR2 FNYEAQ. Incomplete CDR3 DNA: TGTGCCAGCAGCCCCCGACAGGGCACAGATACG. Its protein product is CASSPRQGTDT. The whole CDR3 reads CASSPRQGTDTQYF.

Details on this clone: The read gets to within 3 residues of the CDR3 end, and the germline J gene fills in the rest. V and J are TRBV7-9 and TRBJ2-4, with D tentatively TRBD2 (5 bases). CDR1 is SEHNR, CDR2 FQNEAQ, per germline (reference sequence). Deletions cut 8 bases from V and 9 bases from J, with 17 bases between. The CDR3 loop spans 13 amino acids. CDR3 DNA, as far as it was read: TGTGCCAGCTCGGATTTAGCGAGGAGCATT. It encodes CASSDLARSI. The complete CDR3 sequence is CASSDLARSIQYF.

A remark on this clone: The read gets to within 3 residues of the CDR3 end, and the germline J gene fills in the rest. V usage is TRBV10-2 and J usage is TRBJ2-2; TRBD2 is a possible D gene (7 bases). V lost 10 bases and J lost 0, with 21 bases in between. This CDR3 region has 17 residues. Germline CDR1 and CDR2: WSHSY and SAAADI. CDR3 protein: CATRLGGGHPNTGELFF. The DNA read from the CDR3 is TGCGCCACACGGTTGGGGGGGGGACACCCGAACACCGGGGAG.

The part of the CDR3 DNA that was read is TGTGCCAGCAGCTTAGGCGGGGGGTCATCCTACGAG. This translates into CASSLGGGSSYE. The whole CDR3 sequence is CASSLGGGSSYEQYF. J is TRBJ2-7 and V is TRBV7-6; 8 nucleotides agree with TRBD2. The missing CDR3 end, 3 residues past where the read stops, is filled in from the germline J gene. Per germline, CDR1 SGHVS and CDR2 FNYEAQ. The J segment lost 1 base and the V segment lost 1 base, leaving 3 bases of the junction unmatched. The CDR3 is made up of 15 amino acids.

CDR3 DNA (partial): TGTGCCAGCAGAAACATTGAGCCAGGATACGCAGATACG. Translation: CASRNIEPGYADT. The entire CDR3 protein reads CASRNIEPGYADTQYF. The V call is TRBV6-2 or TRBV6-3, the J call TRBJ2-3; D is uncertain. The read stops 3 residues short of the end of the CDR3; the missing end is completed from the germline J gene. This CDR3 is 16 amino acids long. Trimming cost V 6 bases and J 4 bases, with 20 bases left between them. Germline values: CDR1 MNHEY, CDR2 SVGEGT.

A remark on this clone: The CDR3 end lies 3 residues beyond the end of the read and is filled in from the germline J gene. This chain links TRBV6-1 with TRBJ2-7; TRBD2 aligns across 7 bases. J gave up 3 bases and V 2 bases, and 7 bases lay outside the gene matches. Germline V gives CDR1 MNHNS, CDR2 SASEGT. The CDR3 sequence is 15 residues long. The chain's CDR3 is CASSERGGSNYEQYF. CDR3 DNA, as far as it was read: TGTGCCAGCAGTGAAAGAGGCGGGAGTAACTACGAG.

As for this clone: The CDR3 extends 3 residues past the end of the read, so its final part is completed from the germline J gene. V usage is TRBV5-1 and J usage is TRBJ2-2; 7 bases are shared with TRBD2. The CDR3 extends over 17 amino acids. The V gene's germline CDR1 is SGHRS and CDR2 YFSETQ. V shed 1 base and J 0 bases; nucleotides not matched to a gene: 6. CDR3 DNA, as far as it was read: TGCGCCAGCAGCTTGATAGGGCTAGCGGCGAACACCGGGGAG. As protein: CASSLIGLAANTGE. The CDR3, in full, reads CASSLIGLAANTGELFF.

To note about this clone: The read ends 3 residues early relative to the CDR3; the germline J gene fills the gap. The V gene is TRBV7-7, the J gene TRBJ2-5, with a weak D call TRBD2 (6 bases). V gave up 5 bases and J gave up 5 bases, with 18 bases separating them. This CDR3 is built from 15 residues. The germline V gene encodes CDR1 SSHAT and CDR2 FNYEAQ (reference sequence). Here the CDR3 reads CASSRQRRALETQYF. The sequenced part of the CDR3 DNA is TGTGCCAGCAGCCGTCAGAGGAGGGCCCTGGAGACC.

Of note for this clone: From the germline J gene comes the end of the CDR3, since the read stops 3 residues before it. V is TRBV5-1 and J is TRBJ2-7; 8 bases align to TRBD1. Germline V gene data show CDR1 as SGHRS and CDR2 as YFSETQ. The CDR3 loop spans 14 amino acids. The V and J ends lost 2 bases and 5 bases, in that order; junction bases with no gene match: 6. The chain's CDR3 is CASSFSDRVHEQYF. The CDR3 bases that were read are TGCGCCAGCAGCTTCTCGGACAGGGTCCACGAG.

With respect to this clone: The read ends 3 residues before the CDR3 terminus; that terminus is restored from the germline J gene. The chain employs TRBV30 and TRBJ2-1; 10 bases are a match to TRBD2. Trimming took 8 bases from V and 4 from J; bases not matched to a gene: 5. Germline V lookup: CDR1 GTSNPN, CDR2 SVGIG (reference sequence). The CDR3 sequence is 13 residues long. Incomplete CDR3 DNA: TGTGCCACCCTAGCGGGAGAATACAATGAG. Protein product: CATLAGEYNE. The CDR3, in full, reads CATLAGEYNEQFF.

Concerning this clone: Read data end 3 residues before the CDR3 end; the end is taken from the germline J gene. The rearrangement uses TRBV29-1 and TRBJ2-2; 7 bases fit TRBD1. The CDR3 length is 17 residues. V trimming: 4 bases; J trimming: 6 bases; junction bases outside the gene matches: 17. Germline CDR1 is SQVTM and CDR2 is ANQGSEA. CDR3 bases read: TGCAGCGTTGTGGGACAAATTAGACAGGGATCTCCCGGGGAG. As protein: CSVVGQIRQGSPGE. The whole CDR3 region reads CSVVGQIRQGSPGELFF.

A remark on this clone: With the read ending 3 residues before the CDR3 end, the germline J gene is used to fill in that end. The J gene is TRBJ2-7, the V gene TRBV5-1, with D maybe TRBD1 (5 bases). Germline CDR1 is SGHRS and CDR2 is YFSETQ. The CDR3 runs to 12 residues. Trimming removed 5 bases at V and 0 bases at J, with 6 bases between. The sequenced CDR3 bases are TGCGCCAGCAGAGGGGACTCCTACGAG. This encodes CASRGDSYE. The whole CDR3 protein is CASRGDSYEQYF.

Worth noting for this clone: From the germline J gene comes the end of the CDR3, since the read stops 3 residues before it. The chain joins TRBV5-6 to TRBJ1-5; D remains ambiguous. With 1 base removed from V and 4 bases from J, the gap between germline ends came to 6 bases. The CDR3 loop spans 13 amino acids. Germline V gene data show CDR1 as SGHDT and CDR2 as YYEEEE. The sequenced part of the CDR3 DNA is TGTGCCAGCAGCTTGATGTCTAATCAGCCC. Its translation is CASSLMSNQP. The full CDR3 is CASSLMSNQPQHF.

On this clone: The read ends 3 residues early relative to the CDR3; the germline J gene fills the gap. This chain joins TRBV5-1 and TRBJ2-7; 11 bases are a match to TRBD2. The CDR3 is made up of 14 amino acids. J lost 4 bases, V lost 2 bases, and 2 bases had no gene match. Germline V gene sequence: CDR1 SGHRS, CDR2 YFSETQ. The sequenced CDR3 bases are TGCGCCAGCAGCTTTCTAGCGGGAGGATACGAG. It translates to CASSFLAGGYE. The CDR3, in full, reads CASSFLAGGYEQYF. Variable domain in full (rest from reference TRBV5-1 and TRBJ2-7): KAGVTQTPRYLIKTRGQQVTLSCSPISGHRSVSWYQQTPGQGLQFLFEYFSETQRNKGNFPGRFSGRQFSNSRSEMNVSTLELGDSALYLCASSFLAGGYEQYFGPGTRLTVT.

Regarding this clone: The read ends 3 residues shy of where the CDR3 ends; the end is completed using the germline J gene. The chain joins TRBV5-1 to TRBJ2-5; D call uncertain. The CDR3 is made up of 15 amino acids. Germline V gives CDR1 SGHRS, CDR2 YFSETQ. V dropped 4 bases and J dropped 1 base, with 14 bases sitting between them. Partial CDR3 DNA: TGCGCCAGCAGCCCCGCCCCCGAGGTCCAAGAGACC. Its protein product is CASSPAPEVQET. The entire CDR3 protein reads CASSPAPEVQETQYF.

For this clone: From the germline J gene comes the end of the CDR3, since the read stops 3 residues before it. This chain connects TRBV29-1 to TRBJ2-2; possible D gene TRBD2, 5 bases. V lost 1 base to trimming and J lost 7 bases, with 13 bases between them. The CDR3 has 14 residues. Germline-derived CDR1 and CDR2 are SQVTM and ANQGSEA. CDR3 sequence reads: CSVEGAGGGGELFF. The covered CDR3 bases are TGCAGCGTTGAAGGGGCGGGCGGTGGCGGGGAG.